This T cell receptor (beta chain) appears in the sequencing data of a study of blood T cell repertoires in COVID-19. This table comes from immunoSEQ multiplex PCR, and its TCRdb copy is limited to in-frame clones, with some not included. The table has some 290,000 clones, roughly 90% seen once. Adults between roughly 18 and 90 years of age took part from fewer than 30 US areas. Donors were grouped by their self-reported clinical history. The clonotype originates from a woman aged 30 to 39 who had recovered from COVID-19. The specimen was PBMCs or T cells enriched from blood (not recorded which).

CDR3 sequence reads: CASSLAVTTYEQYF. Here the CDR3 DNA reads TGCGCCAGCAGCTTGGCCGTGACAACTTACGAGCAGTACTTC. The V call is TRBV5-1, the J call TRBJ2-7; no clear D gene. CDR1 is SGHRS and CDR2 is YFSETQ in the germline V gene. The CDR3 extends over 14 amino acids. V lost 0 bases and J lost 4, with 11 bases in between. The complete variable domain, with remaining parts taken from reference TRBV5-1 and TRBJ2-7, reads KAGVTQTPRYLIKTRGQQVTLSCSPISGHRSVSWYQQTPGQGLQFLFEYFSETQRNKGNFPGRFSGRQFSNSRSEMNVSTLELGDSALYLCASSLAVTTYEQYFGPGTRLTVT.